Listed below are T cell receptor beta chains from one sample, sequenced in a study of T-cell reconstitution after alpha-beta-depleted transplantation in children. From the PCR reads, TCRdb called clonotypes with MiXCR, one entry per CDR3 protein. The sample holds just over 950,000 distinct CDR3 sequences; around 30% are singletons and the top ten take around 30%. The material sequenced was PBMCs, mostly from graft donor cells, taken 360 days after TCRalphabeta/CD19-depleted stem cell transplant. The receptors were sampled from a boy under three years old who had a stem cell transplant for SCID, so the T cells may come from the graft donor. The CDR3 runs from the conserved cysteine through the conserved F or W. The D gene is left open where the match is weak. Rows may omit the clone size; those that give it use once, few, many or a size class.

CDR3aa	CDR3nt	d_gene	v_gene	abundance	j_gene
CSATGLVGGELFF	TGCAGTGCTACCGGACTAGTAGGAGGGGAGCTGTTTTTT	TRBD2	TRBV20-1	few	TRBJ2-2
CASTGGMDTQYF	TGTGCCAGCACAGGGGGCATGGATACGCAGTATTTT	TRBD1	TRBV25-1	NA	TRBJ2-3
CASSPAKTSTDTQYF	TGTGCCAGCAGTCCAGCGAAGACTAGCACAGATACGCAGTATTTT	NA	TRBV12-3/TRBV12-4	NA	TRBJ2-3
CASSVGITHRTDTQYF	TGTGCCAGCAGCGTAGGGATTACCCACCGTACAGATACGCAGTATTTT	NA	TRBV9	few	TRBJ2-3
CAWSTGGDYEQYF	TGTGCCTGGAGCACAGGGGGGGACTACGAGCAGTACTTC	NA	TRBV30	NA	TRBJ2-7
CASSYTGTGNQPQHF	TGTGCCAGCAGTTATACCGGGACAGGGAATCAGCCCCAGCATTTT	TRBD1	TRBV12-3/TRBV12-4	few	TRBJ1-5
CASSPLLLEQYF	TGTGCCAGCAGCCCTCTATTACTAGAGCAGTACTTC	NA	TRBV28	NA	TRBJ2-7
CSASDGVPYEQYF	TGCAGCGCTTCCGACGGGGTGCCCTACGAGCAGTACTTC	NA	TRBV29-1	few	TRBJ2-7
CSARGQSDSNQPQHF	TGCAGTGCTAGAGGACAGTCCGATAGCAATCAGCCCCAGCATTTT	NA	TRBV20-1	NA	TRBJ1-5
CSANPSGGAREQFF	TGCAGTGCTAACCCCAGCGGGGGGGCCAGAGAGCAGTTCTTC	TRBD2	TRBV20-1	NA	TRBJ2-1